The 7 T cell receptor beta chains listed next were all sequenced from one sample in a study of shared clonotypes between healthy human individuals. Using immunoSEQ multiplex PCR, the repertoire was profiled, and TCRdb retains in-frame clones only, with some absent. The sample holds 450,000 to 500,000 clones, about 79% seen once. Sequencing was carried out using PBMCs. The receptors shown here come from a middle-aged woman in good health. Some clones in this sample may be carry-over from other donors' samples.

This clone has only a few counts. The CDR3 spells CASSRDNDVYEQYF. The DNA for the CDR3 is TGCGCCAGCAGCCGAGATAATGACGTCTACGAGCAGTACTTC. The chain employs TRBV5-1 and TRBJ2-7; D is ambiguous. This CDR3 is 14 amino acids long. CDR1 is SGHRS, CDR2 YFSETQ, per germline. V was trimmed by 4 bases and J by 3 bases, leaving 14 bases between them.

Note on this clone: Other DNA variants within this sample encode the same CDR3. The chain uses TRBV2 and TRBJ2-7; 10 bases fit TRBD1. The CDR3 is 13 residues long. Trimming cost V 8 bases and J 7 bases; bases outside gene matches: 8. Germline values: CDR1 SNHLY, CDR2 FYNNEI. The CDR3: CASGRQGAGEQYF. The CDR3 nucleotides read TGTGCCAGCGGTAGACAGGGGGCGGGAGAGCAGTACTTC.

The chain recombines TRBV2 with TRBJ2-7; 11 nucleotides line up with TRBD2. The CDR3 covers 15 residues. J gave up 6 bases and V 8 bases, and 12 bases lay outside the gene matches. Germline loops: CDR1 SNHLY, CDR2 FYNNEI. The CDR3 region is CASGLAGGPLFEQYF. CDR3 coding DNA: TGTGCCAGCGGGCTAGCGGGAGGCCCGCTCTTCGAGCAGTACTTC.

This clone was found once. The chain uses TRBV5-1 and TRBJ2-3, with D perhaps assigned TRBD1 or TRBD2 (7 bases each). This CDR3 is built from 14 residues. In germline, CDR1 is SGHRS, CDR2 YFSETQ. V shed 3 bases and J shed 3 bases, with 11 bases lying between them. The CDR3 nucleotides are TGCGCCAGCAGCTGGGGGGGACAGACAGATACGCAGTATTTT. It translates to CASSWGGQTDTQYF.

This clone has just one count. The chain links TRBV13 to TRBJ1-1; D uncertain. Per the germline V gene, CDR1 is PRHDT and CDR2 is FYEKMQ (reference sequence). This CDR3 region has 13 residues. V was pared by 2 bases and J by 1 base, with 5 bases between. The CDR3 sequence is CASSLRANTEAFF. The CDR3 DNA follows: TGTGCCAGCAGCTTACGAGCGAACACTGAAGCTTTCTTT.

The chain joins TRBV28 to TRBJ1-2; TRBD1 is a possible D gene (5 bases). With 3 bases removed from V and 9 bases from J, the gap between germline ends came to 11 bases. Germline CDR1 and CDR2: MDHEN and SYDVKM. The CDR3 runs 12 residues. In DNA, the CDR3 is TGTGCCAGCAGTTTCGAGGGGCGGAGCTACACCTTC. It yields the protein CASSFEGRSYTF.

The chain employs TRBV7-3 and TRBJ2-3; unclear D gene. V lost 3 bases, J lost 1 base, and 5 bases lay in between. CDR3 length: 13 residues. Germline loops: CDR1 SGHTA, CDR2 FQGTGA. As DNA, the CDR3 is TGTGCCAGCAGCTTCAGAGGCACAGATACGCAGTATTTT. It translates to CASSFRGTDTQYF.